What follows are 20 T cell receptor beta chains derived from one specimen sequenced in a study of blood T cell repertoires in COVID-19 (dated by TCRdb to the early 2020s). Library generation was performed with the immunoSEQ multiplex PCR assay. TCRdb provides this immuneACCESS table in a form limited to in-frame rearrangements. Some clones are lacking; in checked studies, under half of them reflect an unresolved V gene, and why the rest are absent is not known. The sample records just over 150,000 clones, around 93% of which are singletons. The ten largest make up 3.5% to 5% of the sample. Sequenced material: peripheral blood. The receptors originated from a woman in her fifties or sixties with acute or convalescent COVID-19.

A single count supports this clone. The chain uses TRBV27 and TRBJ1-1; possible D gene TRBD1, 5 bases. Per germline, CDR1 MNHEY and CDR2 SMNVEV (reference sequence). This CDR3 has 14 residues. V lost 3 bases and J 1 base, leaving 9 bases between the germline ends. In nucleotides, the CDR3 is TGTGCCAGCAGTTTTCTTACAGGGAACACTGAAGCTTTCTTT. It encodes CASSFLTGNTEAFF.

The rearrangement joins TRBV4-1 to TRBJ1-2; the D gene is possibly TRBD1 (5 bases). The CDR3 spans 14 residues. Trimming removed 1 base at V and 7 bases at J, with 13 bases between. Germline V lookup: CDR1 MGHRA, CDR2 YSYEKL. CDR3 coding DNA: TGCGCCAGCAGCCAAGGGCCAGGGTCTCGTGGCTACACCTTC. Residues: CASSQGPGSRGYTF.

This clone has a handful of counts. The genes are TRBV7-2 and TRBJ2-7, with TRBD2 matching 12 bases. The CDR3 spans 15 residues. CDR1 SGHTA and CDR2 FQGNSA come from the germline V gene. V was clipped by 1 base and J by 7 bases; unmatched bases: 5. The CDR3 protein is CASSLDRGLAGEQYF. CDR3 bases: TGTGCCAGCAGCTTAGACCGAGGACTAGCGGGAGAGCAGTACTTC. Combining the CDR3 with reference TRBV7-2 and TRBJ2-7 gives the whole variable domain GAGVSQSPSNKVTEKGKDVELRCDPISGHTALYWYRQSLGQGLEFLIYFQGNSAPDKSGLPSDRFSAERTGGSVSTLTIQRTQQEDSAVYLCASSLDRGLAGEQYFGPGTRLTVT.

Only a few counts were recorded for this clone. V is TRBV7-8 and J is TRBJ1-3, with TRBD1 as a possible D gene (6 bases). From germline, CDR1 is SGHVS and CDR2 FQNEAQ. V lost 5 bases and J lost 1, with 6 bases in between. The length of the CDR3 is 13 residues. CDR3 in amino acids: CASSQGSGNTIYF. In DNA form, the CDR3 reads TGTGCCAGCAGCCAGGGGTCTGGAAACACCATATATTTT.

The chain employs TRBV6-5 and TRBJ1-4; unclear D gene. The germline V gene encodes CDR1 MNHEY and CDR2 SVGAGI. V lost 0 bases and J lost 7, with 15 bases in between. There are 16 residues in the CDR3. This chain's CDR3 is CASSYSMSLVVEKLFF. CDR3 DNA sequence: TGTGCCAGCAGTTACTCGATGTCGCTAGTGGTTGAAAAACTGTTTTTT.

This clone was observed a few times. The gene calls are TRBV6-2 or TRBV6-3 and TRBJ1-2, with TRBD1 matching over 9 bases. Germline trimming cut 2 bases from V and 5 bases from J; bases unmatched to any gene: 6. Looked up from germline, CDR1 is MNHEY and CDR2 is SVGEGT. This CDR3 is 15 amino acids long. CDR3 amino acids: CASSYDRGDLYGYTF. The CDR3 nucleotides are TGTGCCAGCAGTTACGACAGGGGGGACTTATATGGCTACACCTTC.

V usage is TRBV5-6 and J usage is TRBJ2-7; TRBD1 matches at 10 bases. Trimming removed 3 bases from V and 5 bases from J; junction bases left unmatched: 5. The CDR3 is 14 amino acids. CDR1 is SGHDT and CDR2 is YYEEEE in the germline V gene. The CDR3 sequence is CASSSGTGENEQYF. The DNA for the CDR3 is TGTGCCAGCAGCTCCGGGACAGGGGAGAACGAGCAGTACTTC. The full variable domain, rest sourced from reference TRBV5-6 and TRBJ2-7, is DAGVTQSPTHLIKTRGQQVTLRCSPKSGHDTVSWYQQALGQGPQFIFQYYEEEERQRGNFPDRFSGHQFPNYSSELNVNALLLGDSALYLCASSSGTGENEQYFGPGTRLTVT.

The chain has TRBV30 and TRBJ2-1; 8 bases are a match to TRBD2. The J segment lost 2 bases and the V segment lost 0 bases, leaving 12 bases of the junction unmatched. This CDR3 is 18 amino acids long. From germline, CDR1 is GTSNPN and CDR2 SVGIG (reference sequence). Here the CDR3 reads CAWSVLPFRAGAYNEQFF. The DNA for the CDR3 is TGTGCCTGGAGTGTTTTACCATTCAGAGCGGGGGCCTACAATGAGCAGTTCTTC. Together with reference TRBV30 and TRBJ2-1, the CDR3 gives the full variable domain: SQTIHQWPATLVQPVGSPLSLECTVEGTSNPNLYWYRQAAGRGLQLLFYSVGIGQISSEVPQNLSASRPQDRQFILSSKKLLLSDSGFYLCAWSVLPFRAGAYNEQFFGPGTRLTVL.

The rearrangement uses TRBV3-1 (or the pseudogene TRBV3-2) and TRBJ2-6; TRBD1 agrees at 7 bases. The CDR3 totals 15 residues. Germline assignment: CDR1 LGHDT and CDR2 YNNKEL (reference sequence). Losses at the gene ends were 4 bases for V and 0 bases for J; bases not matched to a gene: 0. The CDR3 DNA follows: TGTGCCAGCAGCCCAGGGGGCTCTGGGGCCAACGTCCTGACTTTC. Its protein product is CASSPGGSGANVLTF.

CDR3 residues: CASSISAGSYEQYF. CDR3 nucleotide sequence: TGTGCCAGTAGTATCTCCGCCGGGTCCTACGAGCAGTACTTC. The gene calls are TRBV19 and TRBJ2-7; D not certain. CDR3 length equals 14 residues. Germline CDR1 LNHDA, CDR2 SQIVND (reference sequence). The V end lost 3 bases, the J end lost 1 base, and 10 bases lay between the germline ends.

This clone showed up just a few times. The V gene is TRBV4-1, the J gene TRBJ2-3; 7 bases line up with TRBD1. The J segment lost 6 bases and the V segment lost 3 bases, leaving 15 bases of the junction unmatched. The V gene's germline CDR1 is MGHRA and CDR2 YSYEKL. The CDR3 consists of 17 residues. Here the CDR3 DNA reads TGCGCCAGCAGCCAGGAAGACGGGACAGAAGGGGACGATACGCAGTATTTT. As protein: CASSQEDGTEGDDTQYF.

The genes are TRBV7-9 and TRBJ1-2, with a tentative D call TRBD1 (5 bases). V lost 2 bases to trimming and J lost 10 bases, with 17 bases between them. From germline, CDR1 is SEHNR and CDR2 FQNEAQ (reference sequence). The CDR3 is 14 residues long. CDR3 bases: TGTGCCAGCAGCTTATCATTCGGGGACTTGGACTACACCTTC. This sequence encodes CASSLSFGDLDYTF.

V and J are TRBV4-1 and TRBJ1-2; 7 nucleotides line up with TRBD1. V lost 4 bases and J lost 8; bases outside the gene matches: 13. The germline V gene has CDR1 MGHRA and CDR2 YSYEKL. The CDR3 contains 15 residues. The CDR3, as DNA: TGCGCCAGCAGCCTTTCCGACAGGGTGTTCGGCGGCTACACCTTC. It yields the protein CASSLSDRVFGGYTF.

The J gene is TRBJ1-2, the V gene TRBV27, with D perhaps matching TRBD1 (5 bases). Germline V gene lookup returns CDR1 MNHEY and CDR2 SMNVEV (reference sequence). V was clipped by 2 bases and J by 4 bases, with 8 bases between them. The CDR3 length is 13 residues. CDR3 loop: CASSLGASYGYTF. The CDR3 DNA sequence: TGTGCCAGCAGTTTAGGGGCTAGCTATGGCTACACCTTC.

The chain carries TRBV7-2 and TRBJ2-7, with 14 positions matching TRBD2. This CDR3 is built from 17 residues. Germline CDR1 and CDR2: SGHTA and FQGNSA. Germline trimming cut 4 bases from V and 1 base from J; bases unmatched to any gene: 6. CDR3 sequence: CASSWRTSGGLSYEQYF. The DNA of the CDR3 is TGTGCCAGCAGCTGGAGGACTAGCGGGGGGTTATCCTACGAGCAGTACTTC.

This chain links TRBV29-1 with TRBJ2-1; weak D call: TRBD2 (6 bases). Germline CDR1 SQVTM, CDR2 ANQGSEA. V lost 4 bases and J lost 10, with 23 bases in between. This CDR3 region has 15 residues. CDR3 nucleotide sequence: TGCAGCGTTGGGTCCGGTAACGGGGGTCTATCGGAGCAGTTCTTC. Encoded protein: CSVGSGNGGLSEQFF.

J is TRBJ1-6 and V is TRBV30; no reliable D call. Germline values: CDR1 GTSNPN, CDR2 SVGIG (reference sequence). V was trimmed by 0 bases and J by 6 bases, leaving 6 bases between them. The CDR3 loop spans 13 amino acids. CDR3 nucleotide sequence: TGTGCCTGGAGTGTACACCTTAATTCACCCCTCCACTTT. It yields the protein CAWSVHLNSPLHF.

In this sample, this clone turned up a few times. The chain joins TRBV7-6 to TRBJ1-1, with D hard to call. Germline values: CDR1 SGHVS, CDR2 FNYEAQ. This CDR3 spans 13 amino acids. Trimming took 4 bases from V and 0 from J, leaving 6 bases between them. CDR3 amino acids: CASSSQMNTEAFF. For the CDR3, the DNA is TGTGCCAGCAGCTCCCAGATGAACACTGAAGCTTTCTTT.

V and J are TRBV21-1 and TRBJ1-4; the listed D gene, TRBD1, was not tested against the DNA. TRBV21-1 is assigned pseudogene status. CDR3 size: 17 residues. The CDR3 DNA reads as TGTGCCAGCAGCAAAGCTACAGGTTCTACAACTAATGAAAAACTGTTTTTT. Its protein product is CASSKATGSTTNEKLFF.

The CDR3 nucleotides read TGTGCCAGCAGCCAATCGGCGGGGGGCGGGTACGAGCAGTACTTC. Amino acids: CASSQSAGGGYEQYF. The genes are TRBV28 and TRBJ2-7, with TRBD2 identical over 8 bases. This CDR3 comprises 15 residues. The germline CDR1 and CDR2 sequences are MDHEN and SYDVKM. J gave up 4 bases and V 6 bases, and 11 bases lay outside the gene matches.